This T cell receptor beta chain was found in a study of Ad26.COV2.S vaccination and SARS-CoV-2 variants. Comment on this clone: Its antigen remains unknown.

Treatment in this sample: 15 to 20 received Ad26.COV2.S at low or high dose, single or two shots; 5 received placebo; per-sample allocation not given. The samples date from day 63 after the first vaccine or placebo injection. Whoever gave the sample was an adult aged 18-55 years in Boston. Germline CDR1 is MNHEY and CDR2 is SMNVEV (reference sequence). The CDR3 covers 14 residues. Trimming shortened V by 4 bases and J by 4 bases, and 13 bases separated the two germline ends. Generated by immunoSEQ multiplex PCR, the TCRdb table keeps only in-frame clones and is missing some. The table lists some 370,000 clones, roughly 85% of them singletons. Points from the study as a whole: Recipients given vaccine exceeded placebo recipients in spike-specific TCR breadth. Vaccine and placebo recipients had similar non-spike TCR breadth.

This chain connects TRBV27 to TRBJ1-2; possibly TRBD1 for D (5 bases). This sequence was found in a person aged 18 to 59 who received the Ad26.COV2.S COVID-19 vaccine or a placebo. This specimen consisted of peripheral blood, obtained in a trial of Ad26.COV2.S vaccine versus placebo. The CDR3 DNA follows: TGTGCCAGCAGTTCCGCACAGGACCTCTATGGCTACACCTTC. Its protein product is CASSSAQDLYGYTF.